Following are 20 T cell receptor beta chains from one sample sequenced in a study of blood T cells in healthy people across ages. It was with a sample-barcoded 5' primer and a J-beta primer mix that a second PCR of roughly 6 to 12 cycles was run. From the 5' RACE reads, TCRdb called clonotypes with MiXCR, one entry per CDR3 protein. Among about 800,000 distinct CDR3 sequences listed, roughly 60% were seen once. Sequenced sample: blood. Receptor source: a man younger than 45 in good health.

In this sample, this clonotype turned up once. The rearrangement joins TRBV20-1 to TRBJ2-6; 9 bases are a match to TRBD1. Losses at the gene ends were 3 bases for V and 2 bases for J; bases not matched to a gene: 5. The CDR3 loop spans 16 amino acids. From germline, CDR1 is DFQATT and CDR2 SNEGSKA (reference sequence). The CDR3 sequence is CSASRQGGAGANVLTF. The DNA for the CDR3 is TGCAGTGCTAGCCGACAGGGGGGAGCTGGGGCCAACGTCCTGACTTTC.

The chain is built from TRBV12-3 or TRBV12-4 and TRBJ1-2; D call uncertain. Trimming pared 8 bases from V and 4 bases from J, leaving 8 bases between. The CDR3 totals 11 residues. In nucleotides, the CDR3 is TGTGCCAGCCGTGGGTCCTATGGCTACACCTTC. Residues: CASRGSYGYTF.

This sequence joins TRBV11-1 and TRBJ2-3; D unclear. Trimming removed 5 bases from V and 4 bases from J, with 13 bases in between. The germline V gene has CDR1 SGHAT and CDR2 FQDESV (reference sequence). The CDR3 length is 14 residues. The CDR3 loop is CASSRLAWADTQYF. Written as DNA, the CDR3 is TGTGCCAGCAGCCGGCTGGCGTGGGCAGATACGCAGTATTTT.

This clonotype showed up many times. This chain uses TRBV20-1 with TRBJ1-1, with a possible D match to TRBD1 (5 bases). The CDR3 has 12 residues. CDR1 and CDR2 (germline): DFQATT, SNEGSKA (reference sequence). V lost 0 bases and J lost 7, with 9 bases in between. The CDR3 loop is CSARDRDLEAFF. The CDR3 DNA follows: TGCAGTGCTAGAGATCGGGACCTTGAAGCTTTCTTT.

A few counts support this clonotype. This sequence joins TRBV29-1 and TRBJ2-7; TRBD1 is a possible D gene (6 bases). Germline loops: CDR1 SQVTM, CDR2 ANQGSEA. The V end lost 8 bases, the J end lost 3 bases, and 17 bases lay between the germline ends. The CDR3 has 13 amino acids. The CDR3 DNA is TGCAGCATCGCCGGGACACCAGGCTACGAGCAGTACTTC. Translating it yields CSIAGTPGYEQYF.

Note on this clonotype: A clone one base away is much larger, so this may be a read error. The V and J genes are TRBV29-1 and TRBJ1-1, with a possible D match to TRBD1 (5 bases). Germline V gene lookup returns CDR1 SQVTM and CDR2 ANQGSEA. The CDR3 consists of 11 residues. The ends were cut back, 3 bases at V and 8 bases at J, with 10 bases in the middle. CDR3 in DNA: TGCAGCGTTGAGGTTAGGACAGAAGCTTTCTTT. It yields the protein CSVEVRTEAFF.

This chain uses TRBV20-1 with TRBJ2-3, with no clear D. Between the trimmed V and J ends, which lost 4 bases and 6 bases, there was a span of 8 bases. Germline V gene data show CDR1 as DFQATT and CDR2 as SNEGSKA (reference sequence). There are 11 residues in the CDR3. The CDR3: CSATGWDTQYF. The DNA of the CDR3 is TGCAGTGCTACCGGTTGGGATACGCAGTATTTT.

The chain combines TRBV21-1 with TRBJ2-4. TRBV21-1 is marked as a pseudogene. CDR3 length: 16 amino acids. CDR3 DNA: TGTGCCAGCAGGAAAGAAAAGGGACTAGCCAAAAACATTCAGTACTTC. Translation gives CASRKEKGLAKNIQYF.

The rearrangement links TRBV7-2 to TRBJ2-5, with a tentative D call TRBD2 (6 bases). Trimming shortened V by 5 bases and J by 0 bases, and 13 bases separated the two germline ends. The CDR3 totals 15 residues. CDR1 and CDR2 from the germline V gene are SGHTA and FQGNSA. The CDR3 region is CASSHKGGDQETQYF. In nucleotides, the CDR3 is TGTGCCAGCAGCCACAAGGGCGGGGACCAAGAGACCCAGTACTTC.

Comments on this clonotype: The germline gene is not matched at one end of the junction; a read error may be the cause. The genes are TRBV6-5 and TRBJ1-2; D gene uncertain. The CDR3 covers 13 residues. CDR1 is MNHEY and CDR2 is SVGAGI in the germline V gene. The CDR3 DNA sequence: TGTGCCAGTAGTTATGAGATAAGATATGGCTACACCTTC. Protein product: CASSYEIRYGYTF.

The chain recombines TRBV15 with TRBJ1-4, with no clear D. V lost 0 bases and J lost 7, with 18 bases in between. The CDR3 covers 17 residues. From germline, CDR1 is LNHNV and CDR2 YYDKDF (reference sequence). The CDR3 bases are TGTGCCACCAGCAGAGATGGGCCTGACATCGGGCTTGAAAAACTGTTTTTT. Amino acids: CATSRDGPDIGLEKLFF.

The J gene is TRBJ1-1, the V gene TRBV5-1; 8 bases are shared with TRBD1. The CDR3 is 14 residues long. V trimming: 1 base; J trimming: 8 bases; junction bases outside the gene matches: 7. Germline lookup yields CDR1 SGHRS and CDR2 YFSETQ. CDR3 coding DNA: TGCGCCAGCAGCTTGACGGCGGGACAGGCCGAAGCTTTCTTT. Translating gives CASSLTAGQAEAFF.

The chain uses TRBV18 and TRBJ2-7; D is ambiguous. The J call may be incorrect, as the DNA end agrees better with TRBJ2-5. The CDR3 runs 13 residues. CDR1 and CDR2 from the germline V gene are KGHSH and LQKENI. For the CDR3, the DNA is TGTGCCAGCTCATCCGATGTTCTGGAGACCCAGTACTTC. It is translated as CASSSDVLETQYF.

This clonotype has only a few counts. The chain employs TRBV5-1 and TRBJ1-2; 7 bases map to TRBD1. This CDR3 has 15 amino acids. The germline gives CDR1 SGHRS, CDR2 YFSETQ. V was pared by 0 bases and J by 2 bases, with 4 bases of the junction left unmatched. CDR3 DNA: TGCGCCAGCAGCTTGGCCTCGACAGGGAACTATGGCTACACCTTC. It specifies CASSLASTGNYGYTF.

This chain connects TRBV12-3 or TRBV12-4 to TRBJ2-7; possible D gene TRBD2, 7 bases. CDR3 length equals 17 residues. V lost 4 bases to trimming and J lost 1 base, with 20 bases between them. CDR3 sequence reads: CASSWGSHREGSYEQYF. As DNA, the CDR3 is TGTGCCAGCAGTTGGGGGTCACACAGGGAGGGATCCTACGAGCAGTACTTC.

This sequence joins TRBV25-1 and TRBJ1-2; tentatively, D is TRBD1 (6 bases). The ends were cut back, 4 bases at V and 6 bases at J, with 15 bases in the middle. The CDR3 sequence is 14 residues long. Per the germline V gene, CDR1 is MGHDK and CDR2 is SYGVNS. CDR3 residues: CASSGLDRNDGYTF. DNA of the CDR3: TGTGCCAGCAGTGGGCTAGACAGGAACGATGGCTACACCTTC.

The rearrangement links TRBV28 to TRBJ2-1; unclear D gene. The CDR3 has 13 amino acids. CDR1 is MDHEN, CDR2 SYDVKM, per germline. Trimming removed 8 bases from V and 4 bases from J, with 12 bases in between. CDR3 DNA: TGTGCCAGCGTGGGCGTGGGGTACAATGAGCAGTTCTTC. Translation gives CASVGVGYNEQFF. The complete variable domain, with remaining parts taken from reference TRBV28 and TRBJ2-1, reads DVKVTQSSRYLVKRTGEKVFLECVQDMDHENMFWYRQDPGLGLRLIYFSYDVKMKEKGDIPEGYSVSREKKERFSLILESASTNQTSMYLCASVGVGYNEQFFGPGTRLTVL.

This clonotype was observed a single time. The V and J genes are TRBV15 and TRBJ1-2; D is unclear. V was trimmed by 2 bases and J by 8 bases, leaving 24 bases between them. Germline-derived CDR1 and CDR2 are LNHNV and YYDKDF (reference sequence). This CDR3 has 17 residues. CDR3 nucleotide sequence: TGTGCCACCAGCAGAATCCCCTCAAGCGCTGCCTTCGAAGGCTACACCTTC. The encoded protein is CATSRIPSSAAFEGYTF.

CDR3: CSAARTSGSTDTQYF. The CDR3 nucleotides read TGCAGTGCTGCTCGGACTAGCGGGTCCACAGATACGCAGTATTTT. J is TRBJ2-3 and V is TRBV20-1; TRBD2 aligns across 11 bases. The CDR3 has 15 residues. Per the germline V gene, CDR1 is DFQATT and CDR2 is SNEGSKA (reference sequence). With 5 bases clipped from V and 2 bases from J, the junction kept 6 bases outside the gene matches.

This clonotype was recorded a few times. This may be a read error, as it is one base from a much larger clone. The chain recombines TRBV12-3 or TRBV12-4 with TRBJ2-7, with D perhaps matching TRBD2 (6 bases). This CDR3 region has 13 residues. Trimming pared 7 bases from V and 6 bases from J, leaving 16 bases between. CDR3 coding DNA: TGTGCCAGCACCGCACTAGCCCTCCGCGAGCAGTACTTC. This encodes CASTALALREQYF.